This T cell receptor (beta chain) was retrieved from a study of PD-1 blockade in classical Hodgkin lymphoma. Findings and limits, study-wide: By cycle point C4D1, TCR diversity had risen significantly in CD4+ cells (but not CD8+ cells).

On this clone: Its antigen is not identified.

The method was immunoSEQ multiplex PCR; TCRdb's version includes in-frame clones alone and lacks a portion of them. The sample carries 66,000 or so clones, 70% to 80% recorded once. Every one of the patients relapsed after autologous stem cell transplantation (brentuximab vedotin exposure was variable). Responses achieved at best were complete response, partial response or progressive disease. This CDR3 spans 14 amino acids. The germline V gene has CDR1 LNHDA and CDR2 SQIVND (reference sequence). With 4 bases removed from V and 7 bases from J, the gap between germline ends came to 13 bases. The V and J genes are TRBV19 and TRBJ2-2; D is perhaps TRBD1 (6 bases). Sequenced here: peripheral blood mononuclear cells (PBMCs), sampled before the second cycle of nivolumab. This sequence was found in a human donor with classical Hodgkin lymphoma. The CDR3 loop is CASSTRGYGGELFF. The DNA of the CDR3 is TGTGCCAGTAGTACCAGGGGTTACGGCGGGGAGCTGTTTTTT.